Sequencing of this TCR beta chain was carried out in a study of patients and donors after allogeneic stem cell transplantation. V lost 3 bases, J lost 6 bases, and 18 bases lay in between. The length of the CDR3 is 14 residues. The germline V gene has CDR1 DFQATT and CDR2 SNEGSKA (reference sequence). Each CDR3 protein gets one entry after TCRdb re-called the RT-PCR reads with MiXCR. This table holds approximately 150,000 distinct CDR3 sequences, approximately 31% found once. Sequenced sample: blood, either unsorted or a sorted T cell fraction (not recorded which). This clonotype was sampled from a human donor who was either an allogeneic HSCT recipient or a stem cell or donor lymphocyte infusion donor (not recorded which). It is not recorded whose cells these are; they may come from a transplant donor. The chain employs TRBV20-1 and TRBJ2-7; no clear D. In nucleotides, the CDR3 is TGCAGTGCTAGTCGCCTCTCCCAGTCGGGCGAGCAGTACTTC. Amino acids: CSASRLSQSGEQYF.